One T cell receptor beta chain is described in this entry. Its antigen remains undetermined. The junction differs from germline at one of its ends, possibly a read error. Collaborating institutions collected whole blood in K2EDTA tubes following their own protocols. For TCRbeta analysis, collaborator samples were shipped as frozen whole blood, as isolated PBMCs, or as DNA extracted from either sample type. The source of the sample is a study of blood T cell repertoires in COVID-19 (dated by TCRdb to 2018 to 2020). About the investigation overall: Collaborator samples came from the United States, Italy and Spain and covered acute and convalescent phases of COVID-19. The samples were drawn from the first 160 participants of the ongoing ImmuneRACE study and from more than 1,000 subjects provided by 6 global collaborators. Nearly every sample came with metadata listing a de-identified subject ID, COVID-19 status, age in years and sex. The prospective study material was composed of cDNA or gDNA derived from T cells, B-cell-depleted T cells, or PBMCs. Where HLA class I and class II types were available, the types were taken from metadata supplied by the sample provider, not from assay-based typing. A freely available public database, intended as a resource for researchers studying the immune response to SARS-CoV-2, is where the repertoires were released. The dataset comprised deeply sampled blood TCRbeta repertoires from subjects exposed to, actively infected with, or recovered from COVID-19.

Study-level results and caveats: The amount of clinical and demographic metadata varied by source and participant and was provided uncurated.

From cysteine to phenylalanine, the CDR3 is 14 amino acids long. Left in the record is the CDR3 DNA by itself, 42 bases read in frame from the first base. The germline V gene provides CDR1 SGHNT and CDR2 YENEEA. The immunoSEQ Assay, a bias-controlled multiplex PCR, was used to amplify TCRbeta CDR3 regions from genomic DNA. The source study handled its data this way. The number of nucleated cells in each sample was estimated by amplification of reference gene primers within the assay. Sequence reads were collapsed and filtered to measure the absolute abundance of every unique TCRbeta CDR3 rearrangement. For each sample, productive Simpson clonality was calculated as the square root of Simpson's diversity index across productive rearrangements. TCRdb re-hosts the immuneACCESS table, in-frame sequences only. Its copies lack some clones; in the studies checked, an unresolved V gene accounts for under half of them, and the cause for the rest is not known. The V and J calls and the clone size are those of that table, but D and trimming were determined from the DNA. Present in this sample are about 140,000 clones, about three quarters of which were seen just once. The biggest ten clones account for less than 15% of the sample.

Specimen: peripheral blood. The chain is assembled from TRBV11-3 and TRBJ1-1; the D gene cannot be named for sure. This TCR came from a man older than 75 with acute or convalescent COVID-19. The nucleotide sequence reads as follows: TGTGCCAGCAGCCCGGGGAACTGGAACTCTGAAGCTTTCTTT. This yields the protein CASSPGNWNSEAFF.